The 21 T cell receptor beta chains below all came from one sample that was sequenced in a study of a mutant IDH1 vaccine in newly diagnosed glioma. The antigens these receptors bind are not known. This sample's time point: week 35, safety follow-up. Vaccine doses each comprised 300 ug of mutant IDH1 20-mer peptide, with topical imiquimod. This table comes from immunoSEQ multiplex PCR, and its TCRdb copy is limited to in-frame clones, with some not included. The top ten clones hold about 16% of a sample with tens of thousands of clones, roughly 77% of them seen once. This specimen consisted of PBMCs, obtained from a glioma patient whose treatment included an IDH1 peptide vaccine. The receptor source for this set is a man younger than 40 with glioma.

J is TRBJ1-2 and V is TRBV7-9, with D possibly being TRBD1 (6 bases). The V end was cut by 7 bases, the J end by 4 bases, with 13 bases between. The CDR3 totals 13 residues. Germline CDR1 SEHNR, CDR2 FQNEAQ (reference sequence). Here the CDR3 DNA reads TGTGCCAGCATCGACACAGGGACCTATGGCTACACCTTC. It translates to CASIDTGTYGYTF.

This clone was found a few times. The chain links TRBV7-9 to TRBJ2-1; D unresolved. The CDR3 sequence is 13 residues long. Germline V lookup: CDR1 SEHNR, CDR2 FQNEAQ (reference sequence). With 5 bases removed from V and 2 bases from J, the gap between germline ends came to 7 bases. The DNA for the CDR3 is TGTGCCAGCAGCCCGAGCCCCTACAATGAGCAGTTCTTC. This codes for CASSPSPYNEQFF.

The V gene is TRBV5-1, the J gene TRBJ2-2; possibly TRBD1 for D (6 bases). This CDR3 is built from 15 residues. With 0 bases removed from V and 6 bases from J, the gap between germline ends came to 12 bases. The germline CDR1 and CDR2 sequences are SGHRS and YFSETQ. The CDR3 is CASSLDREIAGELFF. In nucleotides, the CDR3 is TGCGCCAGCAGCTTGGACAGGGAAATAGCCGGGGAGCTGTTTTTT.

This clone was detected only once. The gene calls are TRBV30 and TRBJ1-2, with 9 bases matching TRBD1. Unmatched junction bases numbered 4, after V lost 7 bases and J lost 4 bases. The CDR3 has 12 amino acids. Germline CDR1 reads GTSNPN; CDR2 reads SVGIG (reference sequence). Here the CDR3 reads CASGQGRYGYTF. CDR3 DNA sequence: TGTGCCTCCGGACAGGGGCGCTATGGCTACACCTTC.

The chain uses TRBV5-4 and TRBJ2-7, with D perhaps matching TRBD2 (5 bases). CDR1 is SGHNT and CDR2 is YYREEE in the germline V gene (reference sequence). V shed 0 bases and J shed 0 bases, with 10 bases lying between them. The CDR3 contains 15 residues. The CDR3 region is CASSLAGRASYEQYF. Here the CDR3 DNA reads TGTGCCAGCAGCTTGGCCGGGCGGGCCTCCTACGAGCAGTACTTC.

CDR3 sequence (DNA): TGTGCCAGCAGCAAAGCCGACAGGGGGATTTACGAGCAGTACTTC. As protein: CASSKADRGIYEQYF. This chain uses TRBV21-1 with TRBJ2-7; the tabulated D call, TRBD1, remains unverified against the DNA. TRBV21-1 is a pseudogene. This CDR3 contains 15 residues.

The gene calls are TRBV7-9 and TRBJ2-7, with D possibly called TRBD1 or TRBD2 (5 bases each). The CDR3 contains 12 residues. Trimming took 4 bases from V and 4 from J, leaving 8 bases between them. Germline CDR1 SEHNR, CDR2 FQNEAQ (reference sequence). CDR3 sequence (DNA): TGTGCCAGCAGCTCGGGGCTGTACGAGCAGTACTTC. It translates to CASSSGLYEQYF.

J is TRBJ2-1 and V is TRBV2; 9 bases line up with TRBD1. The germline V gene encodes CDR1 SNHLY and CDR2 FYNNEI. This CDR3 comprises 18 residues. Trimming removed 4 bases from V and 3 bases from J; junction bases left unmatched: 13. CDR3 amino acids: CASSAGQGQRAYYNEQFF. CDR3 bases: TGTGCCAGCAGTGCAGGACAGGGGCAGCGGGCGTACTACAATGAGCAGTTCTTC.

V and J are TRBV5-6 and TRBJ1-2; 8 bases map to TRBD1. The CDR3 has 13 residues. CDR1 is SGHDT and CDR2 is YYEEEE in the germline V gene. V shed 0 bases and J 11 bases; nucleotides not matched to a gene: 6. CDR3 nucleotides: TGTGCCAGCAGCTTGGGGGACAGGACCTTTTACACCTTC. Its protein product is CASSLGDRTFYTF.

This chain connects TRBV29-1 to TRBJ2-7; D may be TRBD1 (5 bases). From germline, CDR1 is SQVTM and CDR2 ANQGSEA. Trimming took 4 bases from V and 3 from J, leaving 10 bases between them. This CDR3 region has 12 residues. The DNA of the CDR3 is TGCAGCGTTGGCGCAGGGTTCTACGAGCAGTACTTC. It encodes CSVGAGFYEQYF.

The CDR3 bases are TGTGCCAGCAGTGAAGATGGGCAGGGGGCTGGGTACGAGCAGTACTTC. Translation gives CASSEDGQGAGYEQYF. The chain links TRBV6-1 to TRBJ2-7; TRBD1 agrees at 8 bases. The germline gives CDR1 MNHNS, CDR2 SASEGT. Trimming removed 1 base from V and 4 bases from J; junction bases left unmatched: 9. This CDR3 is 16 amino acids long.

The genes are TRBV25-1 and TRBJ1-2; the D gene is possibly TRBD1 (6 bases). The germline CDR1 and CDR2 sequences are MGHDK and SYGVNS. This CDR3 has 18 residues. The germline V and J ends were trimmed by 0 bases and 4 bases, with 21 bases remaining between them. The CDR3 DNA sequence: TGTGCCAGCAGTGAATACCCCCCGGGGGCAGACCCCTTCTATGGCTACACCTTC. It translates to CASSEYPPGADPFYGYTF.

CDR3 nucleotide sequence: TGTGCCTGGAGTGGACAGGGAGAGCAGTTCTTC. Encoded protein: CAWSGQGEQFF. This sequence joins TRBV30 and TRBJ2-1, with 7 bases lining up with TRBD1. This CDR3 has 11 amino acids. The ends lost 1 base at V and 10 bases at J; junction bases unmatched: 1. In germline, CDR1 is GTSNPN, CDR2 SVGIG (reference sequence).

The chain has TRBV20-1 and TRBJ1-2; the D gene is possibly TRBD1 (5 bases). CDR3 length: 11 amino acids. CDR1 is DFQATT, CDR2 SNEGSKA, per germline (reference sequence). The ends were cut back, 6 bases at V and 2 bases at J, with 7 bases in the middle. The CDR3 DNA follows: TGCAGTGCGCAGGGCAACTATGGCTACACCTTC. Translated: CSAQGNYGYTF.

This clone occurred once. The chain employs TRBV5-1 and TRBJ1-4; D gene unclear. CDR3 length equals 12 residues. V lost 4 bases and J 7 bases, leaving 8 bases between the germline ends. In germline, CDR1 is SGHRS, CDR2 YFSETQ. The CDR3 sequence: CASSPSGEKLFF. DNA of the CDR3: TGCGCCAGCAGCCCCTCGGGTGAAAAACTGTTTTTT.

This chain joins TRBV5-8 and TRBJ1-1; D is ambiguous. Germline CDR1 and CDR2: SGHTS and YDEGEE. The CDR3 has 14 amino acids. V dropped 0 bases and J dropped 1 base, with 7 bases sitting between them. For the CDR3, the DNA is TGTGCCAGCAGCTTGGCCCGGGGGAACACTGAAGCTTTCTTT. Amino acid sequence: CASSLARGNTEAFF.

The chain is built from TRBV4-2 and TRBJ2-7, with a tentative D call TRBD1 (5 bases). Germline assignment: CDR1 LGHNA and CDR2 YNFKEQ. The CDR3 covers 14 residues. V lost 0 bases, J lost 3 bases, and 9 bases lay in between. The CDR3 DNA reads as TGTGCCAGCAGCCAAGAAGTAGGGGTCTACGAGCAGTACTTC. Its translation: CASSQEVGVYEQYF.

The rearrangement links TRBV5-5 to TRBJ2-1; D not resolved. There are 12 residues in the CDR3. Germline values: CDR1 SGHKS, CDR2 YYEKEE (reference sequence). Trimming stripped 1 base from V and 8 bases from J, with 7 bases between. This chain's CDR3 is CASSLTIYEQFF. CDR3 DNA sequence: TGTGCCAGCAGCTTGACTATTTATGAGCAGTTCTTC.

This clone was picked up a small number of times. CDR3 protein: CASSEVRGTEAFF. The CDR3 region has the DNA TGTGCCAGCAGTGAGGTGAGGGGGACTGAAGCTTTCTTT. This sequence joins TRBV2 and TRBJ1-1; a weak D match, TRBD1 (6 bases). Germline V gene sequence: CDR1 SNHLY, CDR2 FYNNEI. Trimming pared 3 bases from V and 5 bases from J, leaving 10 bases between. The CDR3 loop spans 13 amino acids. Full variable domain (remainder filled in from reference TRBV2 and TRBJ1-1): EPEVTQTPSHQVTQMGQEVILRCVPISNHLYFYWYRQILGQKVEFLVSFYNNEISEKSEIFDDQFSVERPDGSNFTLKIRSTKLEDSAMYFCASSEVRGTEAFFGQGTRLTVV.

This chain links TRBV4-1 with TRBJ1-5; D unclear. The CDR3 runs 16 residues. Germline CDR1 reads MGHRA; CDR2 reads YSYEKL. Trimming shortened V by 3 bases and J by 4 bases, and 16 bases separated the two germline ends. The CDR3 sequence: CASSHPAVIGNQPQHF. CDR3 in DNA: TGCGCCAGCAGCCACCCGGCCGTTATTGGGAATCAGCCCCAGCATTTT.

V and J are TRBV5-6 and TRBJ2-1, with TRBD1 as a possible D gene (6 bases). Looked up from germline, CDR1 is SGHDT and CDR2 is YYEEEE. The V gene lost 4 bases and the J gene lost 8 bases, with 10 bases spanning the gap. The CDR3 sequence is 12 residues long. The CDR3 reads CASSQGRYEQFF. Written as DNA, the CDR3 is TGTGCCAGCAGCCAGGGGCGCTATGAGCAGTTCTTC.